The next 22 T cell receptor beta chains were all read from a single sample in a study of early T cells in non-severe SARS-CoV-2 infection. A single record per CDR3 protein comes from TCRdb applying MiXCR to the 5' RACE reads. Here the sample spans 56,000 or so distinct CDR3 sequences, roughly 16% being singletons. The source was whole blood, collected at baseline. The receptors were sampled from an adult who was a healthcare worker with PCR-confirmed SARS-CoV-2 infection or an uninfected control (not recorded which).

DNA of the CDR3: TGTGCCAGCAGCCCCGGACAGGGTTATGGCTACACCTTC. It encodes CASSPGQGYGYTF. The chain couples TRBV3-1 to TRBJ1-2; TRBD1 matches at 8 bases. There are 13 residues in the CDR3. The germline V gene encodes CDR1 LGHDT and CDR2 YNNKEL (reference sequence). The V gene end was trimmed by 4 bases and the J gene end by 5 bases; junction bases not matched to a gene: 3.

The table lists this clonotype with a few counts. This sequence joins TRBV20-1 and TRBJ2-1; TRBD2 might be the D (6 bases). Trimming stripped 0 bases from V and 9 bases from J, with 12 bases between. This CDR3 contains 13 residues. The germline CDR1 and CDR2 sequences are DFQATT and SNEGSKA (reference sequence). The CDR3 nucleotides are TGCAGTGCTAGAGAGGGGGGTTTGTCTGAGCAGTTCTTC. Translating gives CSAREGGLSEQFF.

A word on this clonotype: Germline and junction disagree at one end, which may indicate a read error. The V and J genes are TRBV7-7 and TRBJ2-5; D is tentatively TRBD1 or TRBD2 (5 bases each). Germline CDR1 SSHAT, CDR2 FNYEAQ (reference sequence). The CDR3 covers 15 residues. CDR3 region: CASSLDGTPAGTQYF. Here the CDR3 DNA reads TGTGCTAGCAGCTTAGATGGGACGCCAGCTGGGACCCAGTACTTC. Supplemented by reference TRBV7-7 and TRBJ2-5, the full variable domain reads GAGVSQSPRYKVTKRGQDVTLRCDPISSHATLYWYQQALGQGPEFLTYFNYEAQPDKSGLPSDRFSAERPEGSISTLTIQRTEQRDSAMYRCASSLDGTPAGTQYFGPGTRLLVL.

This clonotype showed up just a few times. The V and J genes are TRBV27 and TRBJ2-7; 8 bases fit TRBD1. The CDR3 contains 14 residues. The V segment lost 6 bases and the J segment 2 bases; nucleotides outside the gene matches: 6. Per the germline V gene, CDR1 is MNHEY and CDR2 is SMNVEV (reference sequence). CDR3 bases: TGTGCCAGCAGCCACCGGACAGGGACCTACGAGCAGTACTTC. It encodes CASSHRTGTYEQYF.

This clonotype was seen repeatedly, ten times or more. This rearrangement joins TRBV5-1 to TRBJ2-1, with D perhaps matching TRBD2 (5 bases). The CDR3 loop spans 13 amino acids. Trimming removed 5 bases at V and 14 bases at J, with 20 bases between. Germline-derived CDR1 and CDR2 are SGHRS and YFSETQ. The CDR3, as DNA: TGCGCCAGCAGAGAGATGCCCGGAGGAGAAGAGTTCTTC. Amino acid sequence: CASREMPGGEEFF.

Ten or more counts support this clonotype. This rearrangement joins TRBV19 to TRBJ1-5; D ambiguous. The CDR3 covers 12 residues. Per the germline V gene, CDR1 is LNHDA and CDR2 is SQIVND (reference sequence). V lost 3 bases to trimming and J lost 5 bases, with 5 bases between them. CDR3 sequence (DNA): TGTGCCAGTAGTATTATACATCAGCCCCAGCATTTT. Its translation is CASSIIHQPQHF.

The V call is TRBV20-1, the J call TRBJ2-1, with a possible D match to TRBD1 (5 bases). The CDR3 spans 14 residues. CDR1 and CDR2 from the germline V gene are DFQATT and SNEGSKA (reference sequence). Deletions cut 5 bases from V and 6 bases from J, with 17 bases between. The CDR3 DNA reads TGCAGTGCTTCTTCCAGGGAACCCCCCAATGAGCAGTTCTTC. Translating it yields CSASSREPPNEQFF.

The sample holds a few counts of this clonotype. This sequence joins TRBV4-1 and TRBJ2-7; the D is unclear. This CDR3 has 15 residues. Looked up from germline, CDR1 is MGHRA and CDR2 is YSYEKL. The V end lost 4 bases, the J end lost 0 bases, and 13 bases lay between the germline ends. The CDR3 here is CASSPYSHHSYEQYF. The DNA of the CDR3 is TGCGCCAGCAGCCCGTACTCGCACCACTCCTACGAGCAGTACTTC.

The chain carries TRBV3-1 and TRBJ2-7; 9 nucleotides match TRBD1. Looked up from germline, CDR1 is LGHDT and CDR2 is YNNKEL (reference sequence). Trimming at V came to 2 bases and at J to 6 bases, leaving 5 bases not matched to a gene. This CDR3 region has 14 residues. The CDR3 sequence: CASSQRGQGREQYF. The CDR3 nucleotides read TGTGCCAGCAGCCAAAGGGGACAGGGCCGCGAGCAGTACTTC.

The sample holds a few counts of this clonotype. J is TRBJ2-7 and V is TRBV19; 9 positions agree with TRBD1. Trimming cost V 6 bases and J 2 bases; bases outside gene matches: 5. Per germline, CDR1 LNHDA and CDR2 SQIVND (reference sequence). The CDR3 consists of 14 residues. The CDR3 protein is CASRGTGTTYEQYF. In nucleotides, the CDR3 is TGTGCCAGTAGAGGGACAGGGACTACCTACGAGCAGTACTTC.

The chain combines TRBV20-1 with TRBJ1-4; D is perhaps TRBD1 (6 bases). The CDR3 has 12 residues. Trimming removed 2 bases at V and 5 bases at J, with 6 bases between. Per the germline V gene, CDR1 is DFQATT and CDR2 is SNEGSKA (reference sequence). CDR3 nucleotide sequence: TGCAGTGCTAGAACAGGGAATGAAAAACTGTTTTTT. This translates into CSARTGNEKLFF.

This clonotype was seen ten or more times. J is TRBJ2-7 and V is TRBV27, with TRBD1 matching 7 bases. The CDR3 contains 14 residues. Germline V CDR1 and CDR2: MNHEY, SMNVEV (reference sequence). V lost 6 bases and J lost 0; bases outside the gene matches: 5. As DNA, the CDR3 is TGTGCCAGCAGGAGGGACAGTTACTCCTACGAGCAGTACTTC. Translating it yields CASRRDSYSYEQYF.

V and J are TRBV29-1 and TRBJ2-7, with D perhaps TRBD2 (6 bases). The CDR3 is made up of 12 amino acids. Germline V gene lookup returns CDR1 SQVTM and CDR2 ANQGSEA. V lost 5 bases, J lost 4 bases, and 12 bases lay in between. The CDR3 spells CSVRSAGYEQYF. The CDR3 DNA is TGCAGCGTTAGGTCGGCGGGGTACGAGCAGTACTTC.

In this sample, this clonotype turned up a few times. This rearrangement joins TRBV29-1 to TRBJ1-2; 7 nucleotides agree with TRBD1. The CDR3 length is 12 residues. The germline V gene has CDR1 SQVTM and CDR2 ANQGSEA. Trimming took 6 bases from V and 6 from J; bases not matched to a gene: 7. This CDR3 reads CSVIDGQDGYTF. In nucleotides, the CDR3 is TGCAGCGTCATAGATGGACAGGATGGCTACACCTTC.

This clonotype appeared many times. DNA for the CDR3: TGTGCCAGCAGCCTCAGGGACACTGAAGCTTTCTTT. Its translation: CASSLRDTEAFF. V and J are TRBV7-9 and TRBJ1-1, with D tentatively TRBD1 (5 bases). The germline V gene encodes CDR1 SEHNR and CDR2 FQNEAQ (reference sequence). The CDR3 is made up of 12 amino acids. Trimming took 5 bases from V and 3 from J, leaving 7 bases between them. Based on the CDR3 plus reference TRBV7-9 and TRBJ1-1, the full variable domain is DTGVSQNPRHKITKRGQNVTFRCDPISEHNRLYWYRQTLGQGPEFLTYFQNEAQLEKSRLLSDRFSAERPKGSFSTLEIQRTEQGDSAMYLCASSLRDTEAFFGQGTRLTVV.

The CDR3 region has the DNA TGTGCCAGCAGAGAACAGGGGGCCCGTTCACCCCTCCACTTT. Translated: CASREQGARSPLHF. The rearrangement links TRBV12-3 or TRBV12-4 to TRBJ1-6, with 9 bases fitting TRBD1. The CDR3 is 14 residues long. V was clipped by 6 bases and J by 9 bases; unmatched bases: 6.

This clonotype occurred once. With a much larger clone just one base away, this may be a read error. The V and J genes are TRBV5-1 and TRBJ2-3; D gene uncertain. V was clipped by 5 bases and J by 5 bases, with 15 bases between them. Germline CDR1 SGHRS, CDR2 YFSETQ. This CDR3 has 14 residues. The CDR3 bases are TGCGCCAGCAGAACTACCGAGCACATAGATACGCAGTATTTT. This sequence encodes CASRTTEHIDTQYF.

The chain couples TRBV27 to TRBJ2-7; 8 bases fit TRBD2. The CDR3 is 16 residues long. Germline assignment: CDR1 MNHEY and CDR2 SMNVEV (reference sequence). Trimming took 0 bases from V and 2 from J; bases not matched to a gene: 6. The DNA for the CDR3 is TGTGCCAGCAGTTTATCCTTGACTAGCGCAACCTACGAGCAGTACTTC. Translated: CASSLSLTSATYEQYF.

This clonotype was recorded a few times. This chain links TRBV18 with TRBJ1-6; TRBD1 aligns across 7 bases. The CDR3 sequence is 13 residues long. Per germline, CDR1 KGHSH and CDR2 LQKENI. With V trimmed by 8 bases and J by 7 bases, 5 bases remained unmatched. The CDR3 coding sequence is TGTGCCAGCCTACGGGACAGCAATTCACCCCTCCACTTT. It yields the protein CASLRDSNSPLHF.

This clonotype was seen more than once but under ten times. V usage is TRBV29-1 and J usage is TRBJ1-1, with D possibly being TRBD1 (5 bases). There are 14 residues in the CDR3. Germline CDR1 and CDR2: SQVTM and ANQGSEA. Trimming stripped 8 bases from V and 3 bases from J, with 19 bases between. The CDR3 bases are TGCAGCTATGCCAGGGTCGCGGGGGACACTGAAGCTTTCTTT. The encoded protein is CSYARVAGDTEAFF.

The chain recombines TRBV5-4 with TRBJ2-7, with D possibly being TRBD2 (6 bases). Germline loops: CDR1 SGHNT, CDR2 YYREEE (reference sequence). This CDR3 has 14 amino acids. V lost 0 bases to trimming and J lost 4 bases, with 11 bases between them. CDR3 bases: TGTGCCAGCAGCTTGGCCGGGACTCAATACGAGCAGTACTTC. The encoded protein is CASSLAGTQYEQYF.

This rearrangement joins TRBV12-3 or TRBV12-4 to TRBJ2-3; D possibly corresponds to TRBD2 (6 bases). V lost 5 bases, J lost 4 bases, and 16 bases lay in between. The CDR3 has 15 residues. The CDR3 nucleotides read TGTGCCAGCAGTCGCGGACTAAATGACCCAGATACGCAGTATTTT. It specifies CASSRGLNDPDTQYF.